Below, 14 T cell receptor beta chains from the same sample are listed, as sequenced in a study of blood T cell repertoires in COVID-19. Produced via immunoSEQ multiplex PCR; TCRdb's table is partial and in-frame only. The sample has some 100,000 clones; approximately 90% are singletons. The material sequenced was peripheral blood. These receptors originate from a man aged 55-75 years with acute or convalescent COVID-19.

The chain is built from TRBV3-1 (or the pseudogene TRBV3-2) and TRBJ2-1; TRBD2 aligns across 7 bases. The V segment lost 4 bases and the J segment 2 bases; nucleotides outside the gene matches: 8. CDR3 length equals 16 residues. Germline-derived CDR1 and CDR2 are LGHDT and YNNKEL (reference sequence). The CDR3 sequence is CASSRRPGGAYNEQFF. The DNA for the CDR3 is TGTGCCAGCAGCCGAAGGCCGGGGGGAGCCTACAATGAGCAGTTCTTC.

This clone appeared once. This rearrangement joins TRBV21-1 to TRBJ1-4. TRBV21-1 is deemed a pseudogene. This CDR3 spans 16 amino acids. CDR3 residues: CASSFSQLREDEKLFF. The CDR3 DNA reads TGTGCCAGCAGCTTCTCACAATTACGCGAGGATGAAAAACTGTTTTTT.

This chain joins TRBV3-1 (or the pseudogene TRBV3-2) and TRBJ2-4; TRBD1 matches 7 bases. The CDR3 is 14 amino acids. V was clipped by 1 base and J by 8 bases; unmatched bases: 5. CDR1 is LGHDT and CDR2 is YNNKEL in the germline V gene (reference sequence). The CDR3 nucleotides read TGTGCCAGCAGCCAAGTGACAGGGAGTGACATTCAGTACTTC. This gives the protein CASSQVTGSDIQYF.

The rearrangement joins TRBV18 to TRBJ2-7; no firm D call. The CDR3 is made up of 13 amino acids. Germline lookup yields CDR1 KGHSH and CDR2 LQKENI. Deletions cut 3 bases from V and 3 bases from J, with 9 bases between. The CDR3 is CASSPGSNYEQYF. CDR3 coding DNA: TGTGCCAGCTCACCGGGCAGTAACTACGAGCAGTACTTC.

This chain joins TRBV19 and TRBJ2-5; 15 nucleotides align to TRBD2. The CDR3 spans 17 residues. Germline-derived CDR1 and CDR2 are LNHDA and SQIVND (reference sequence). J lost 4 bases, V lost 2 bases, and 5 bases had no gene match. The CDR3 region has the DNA TGTGCCAGTAGTATAAGGGTGGGACTAGCGGGGGGAGAGACCCAGTACTTC. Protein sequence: CASSIRVGLAGGETQYF.

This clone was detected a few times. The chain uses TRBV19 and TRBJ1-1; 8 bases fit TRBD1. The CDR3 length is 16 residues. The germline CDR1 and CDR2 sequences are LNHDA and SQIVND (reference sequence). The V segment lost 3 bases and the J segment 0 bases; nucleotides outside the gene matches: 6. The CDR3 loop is CASSISGGGMNTEAFF. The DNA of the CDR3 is TGTGCCAGTAGTATTTCAGGGGGCGGGATGAACACTGAAGCTTTCTTT.

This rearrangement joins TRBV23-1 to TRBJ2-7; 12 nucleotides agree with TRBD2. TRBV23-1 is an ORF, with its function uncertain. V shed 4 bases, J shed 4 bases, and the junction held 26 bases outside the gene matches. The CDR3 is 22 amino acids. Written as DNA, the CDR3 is TGCGCCAGCAGTCCCAGAGGAGGGGGGCTGGGGCTAGCGGGAGGGCCGGTATACGAGCAGTACTTC. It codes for CASSPRGGGLGLAGGPVYEQYF.

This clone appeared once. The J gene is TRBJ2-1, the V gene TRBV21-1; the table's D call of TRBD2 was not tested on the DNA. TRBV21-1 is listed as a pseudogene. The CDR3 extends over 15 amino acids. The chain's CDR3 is CATPQTRSRRDEQFF. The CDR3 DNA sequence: TGTGCCACCCCTCAGACTCGATCTCGTCGCGATGAGCAGTTCTTC.

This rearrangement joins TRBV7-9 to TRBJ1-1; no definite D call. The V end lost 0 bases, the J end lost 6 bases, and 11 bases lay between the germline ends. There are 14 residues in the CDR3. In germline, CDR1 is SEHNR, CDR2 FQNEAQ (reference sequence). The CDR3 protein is CASSLATGNAEAFF. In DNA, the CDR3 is TGTGCCAGCAGCTTAGCGACGGGGAATGCTGAAGCTTTCTTT. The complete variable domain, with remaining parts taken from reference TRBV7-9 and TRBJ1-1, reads DTGVSQNPRHKITKRGQNVTFRCDPISEHNRLYWYRQTLGQGPEFLTYFQNEAQLEKSRLLSDRFSAERPKGSFSTLEIQRTEQGDSAMYLCASSLATGNAEAFFGQGTRLTVV.

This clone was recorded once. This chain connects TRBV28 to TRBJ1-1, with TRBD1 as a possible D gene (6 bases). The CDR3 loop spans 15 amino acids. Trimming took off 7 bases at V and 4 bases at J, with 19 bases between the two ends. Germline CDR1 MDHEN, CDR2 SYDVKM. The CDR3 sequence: CASTSGGGGGTEAFF. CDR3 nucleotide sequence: TGTGCCAGCACCTCGGGAGGGGGAGGGGGCACTGAAGCTTTCTTT.

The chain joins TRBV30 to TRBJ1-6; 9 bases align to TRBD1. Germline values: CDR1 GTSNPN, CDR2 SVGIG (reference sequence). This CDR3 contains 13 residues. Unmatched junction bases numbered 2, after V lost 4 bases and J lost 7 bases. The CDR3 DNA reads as TGTGCCTGGAACAGGGGGCAAAATTCACCCCTCCACTTT. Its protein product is CAWNRGQNSPLHF.

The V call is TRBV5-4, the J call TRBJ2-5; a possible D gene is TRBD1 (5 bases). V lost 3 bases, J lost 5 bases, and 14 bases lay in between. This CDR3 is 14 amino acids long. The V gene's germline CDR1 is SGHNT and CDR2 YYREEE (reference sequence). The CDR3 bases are TGTGCCAGCAGCTCCCCCCGGACAACGGAGACCCAGTACTTC. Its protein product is CASSSPRTTETQYF. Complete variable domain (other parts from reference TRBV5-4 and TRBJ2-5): ETGVTQSPTHLIKTRGQQVTLRCSSQSGHNTVSWYQQALGQGPQFIFQYYREEENGRGNFPPRFSGLQFPNYSSELNVNALELDDSALYLCASSSPRTTETQYFGPGTRLLVL.

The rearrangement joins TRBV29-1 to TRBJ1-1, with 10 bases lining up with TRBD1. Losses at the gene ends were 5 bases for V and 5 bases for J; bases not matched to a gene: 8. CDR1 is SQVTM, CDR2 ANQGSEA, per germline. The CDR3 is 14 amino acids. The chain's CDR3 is CSVNRQGAGTEAFF. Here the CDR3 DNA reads TGCAGCGTTAACCGACAGGGGGCGGGAACTGAAGCTTTCTTT. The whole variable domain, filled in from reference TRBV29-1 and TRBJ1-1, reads SAVISQKPSRDICQRGTSLTIQCQVDSQVTMMFWYRQQPGQSLTLIATANQGSEATYESGFVIDKFPISRPNLTFSTLTVSNMSPEDSSIYLCSVNRQGAGTEAFFGQGTRLTVV.

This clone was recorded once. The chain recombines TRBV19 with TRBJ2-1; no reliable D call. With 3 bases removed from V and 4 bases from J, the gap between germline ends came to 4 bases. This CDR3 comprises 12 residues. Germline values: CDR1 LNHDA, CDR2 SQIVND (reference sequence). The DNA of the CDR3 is TGTGCCAGTAGTATCGGGTACAATGAGCAGTTCTTC. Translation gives CASSIGYNEQFF.